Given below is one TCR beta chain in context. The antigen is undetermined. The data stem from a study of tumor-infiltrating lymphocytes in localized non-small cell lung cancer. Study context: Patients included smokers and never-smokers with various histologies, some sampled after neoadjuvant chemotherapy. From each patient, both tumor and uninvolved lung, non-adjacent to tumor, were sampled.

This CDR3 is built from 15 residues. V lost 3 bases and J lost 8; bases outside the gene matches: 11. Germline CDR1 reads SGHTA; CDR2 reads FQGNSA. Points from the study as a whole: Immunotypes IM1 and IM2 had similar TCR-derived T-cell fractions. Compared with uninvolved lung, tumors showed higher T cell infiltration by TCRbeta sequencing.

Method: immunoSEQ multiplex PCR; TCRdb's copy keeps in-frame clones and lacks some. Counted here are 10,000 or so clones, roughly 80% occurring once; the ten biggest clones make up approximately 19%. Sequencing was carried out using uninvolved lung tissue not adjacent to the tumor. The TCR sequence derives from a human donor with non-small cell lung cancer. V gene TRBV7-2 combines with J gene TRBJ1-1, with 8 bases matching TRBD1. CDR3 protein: CASSFLGQGLTEAFF. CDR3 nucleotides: TGTGCCAGCAGCTTCCTAGGACAGGGTCTTACAGAAGCTTTCTTT.